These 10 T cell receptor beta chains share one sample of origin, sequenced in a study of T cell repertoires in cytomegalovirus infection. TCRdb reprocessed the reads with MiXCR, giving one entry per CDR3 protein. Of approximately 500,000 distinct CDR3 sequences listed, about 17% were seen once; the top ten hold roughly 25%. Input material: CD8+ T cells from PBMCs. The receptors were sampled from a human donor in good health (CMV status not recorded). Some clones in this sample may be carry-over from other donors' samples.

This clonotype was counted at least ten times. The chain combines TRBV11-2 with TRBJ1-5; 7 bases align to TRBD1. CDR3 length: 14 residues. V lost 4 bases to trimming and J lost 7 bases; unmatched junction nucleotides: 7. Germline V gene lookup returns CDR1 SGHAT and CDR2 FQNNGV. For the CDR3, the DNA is TGTGCCAGCAGCTCAAGACAGGGAAGCCAGCCCCAGCATTTT. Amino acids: CASSSRQGSQPQHF.

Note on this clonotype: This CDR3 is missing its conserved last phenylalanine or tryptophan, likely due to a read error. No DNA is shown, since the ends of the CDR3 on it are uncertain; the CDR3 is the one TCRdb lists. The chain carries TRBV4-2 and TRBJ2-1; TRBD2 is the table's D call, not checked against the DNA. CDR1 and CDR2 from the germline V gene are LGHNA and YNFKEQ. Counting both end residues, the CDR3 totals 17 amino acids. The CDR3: CARSQDSSSGGKNEKFL.

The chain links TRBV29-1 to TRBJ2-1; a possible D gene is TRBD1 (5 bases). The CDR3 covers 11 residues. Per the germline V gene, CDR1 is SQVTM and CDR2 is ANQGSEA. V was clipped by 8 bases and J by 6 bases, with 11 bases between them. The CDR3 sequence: CSPRRGNEQFF. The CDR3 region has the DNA TGCAGCCCCCGTAGGGGCAATGAGCAGTTCTTC.

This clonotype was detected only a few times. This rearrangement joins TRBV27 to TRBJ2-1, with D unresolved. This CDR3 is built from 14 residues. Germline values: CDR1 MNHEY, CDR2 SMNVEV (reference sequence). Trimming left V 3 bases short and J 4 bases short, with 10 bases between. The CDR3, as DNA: TGTGCCAGCAGTTTGGGGTCCCCGTACAATGAGCAGTTCTTC. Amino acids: CASSLGSPYNEQFF.

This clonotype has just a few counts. The CDR3 coding sequence is TGTGCCAGCAGTTTATACAGGAAAGAGACCCAGTACTTC. Protein: CASSLYRKETQYF. The genes are TRBV28 and TRBJ2-5, with D tentatively TRBD1 (5 bases). V shed 1 base and J shed 3 bases, with 6 bases lying between them. The CDR3 has 13 residues. From germline, CDR1 is MDHEN and CDR2 SYDVKM.

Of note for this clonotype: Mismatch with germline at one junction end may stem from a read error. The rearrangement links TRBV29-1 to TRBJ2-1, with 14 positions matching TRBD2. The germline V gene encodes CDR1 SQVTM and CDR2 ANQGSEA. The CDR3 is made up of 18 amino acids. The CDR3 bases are TGCAGCGTCGAAGGACTAGCGGGAGGCACCAGCTCCTACAATGAGCAGTTCTTC. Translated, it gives CSVEGLAGGTSSYNEQFF.

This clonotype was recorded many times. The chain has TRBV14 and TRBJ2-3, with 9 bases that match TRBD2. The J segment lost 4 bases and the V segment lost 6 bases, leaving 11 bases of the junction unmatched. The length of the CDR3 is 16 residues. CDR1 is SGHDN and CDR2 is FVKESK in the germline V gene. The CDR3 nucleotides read TGTGCCAGCAGACCAGACCTAGCGGGATGGTCAGATACGCAGTATTTT. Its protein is CASRPDLAGWSDTQYF.

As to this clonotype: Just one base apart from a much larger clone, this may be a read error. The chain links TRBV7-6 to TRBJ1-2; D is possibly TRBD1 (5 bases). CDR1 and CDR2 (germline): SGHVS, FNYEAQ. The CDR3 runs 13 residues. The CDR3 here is CVSSRLGGDGYTF. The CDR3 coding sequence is TGTGTCAGCAGCCGACTCGGGGGGGATGGCTACACCTTC. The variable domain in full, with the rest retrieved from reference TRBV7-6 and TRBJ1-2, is GAGVSQSPRYKVTKRGQDVALRCDPISGHVSLYWYRQALGQGPEFLTYFNYEAQQDKSGLPNDRFSAERPEGSISTLTIQRTEQRDSAMYRCVSSRLGGDGYTFGSGTRLTVV.

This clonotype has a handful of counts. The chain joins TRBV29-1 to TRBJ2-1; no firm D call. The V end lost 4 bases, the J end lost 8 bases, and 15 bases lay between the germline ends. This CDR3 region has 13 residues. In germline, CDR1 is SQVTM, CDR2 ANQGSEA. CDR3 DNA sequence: TGCAGCGTTGCCAGGATGGCCGGCGATGAGCAGTTCTTC. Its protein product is CSVARMAGDEQFF.

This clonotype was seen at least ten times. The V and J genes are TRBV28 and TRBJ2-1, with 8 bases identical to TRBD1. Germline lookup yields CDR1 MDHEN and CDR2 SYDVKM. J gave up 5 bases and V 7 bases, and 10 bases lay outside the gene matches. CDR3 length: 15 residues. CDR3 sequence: CASTGSGQVNNEQFF. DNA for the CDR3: TGTGCCAGCACCGGATCGGGACAGGTCAACAATGAGCAGTTCTTC. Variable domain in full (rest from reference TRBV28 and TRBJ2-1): DVKVTQSSRYLVKRTGEKVFLECVQDMDHENMFWYRQDPGLGLRLIYFSYDVKMKEKGDIPEGYSVSREKKERFSLILESASTNQTSMYLCASTGSGQVNNEQFFGPGTRLTVL.